This T cell receptor beta chain emerged from a study of blood T cell repertoires in COVID-19. The data were produced by immunoSEQ multiplex PCR, yet TCRdb's version contains in-frame clones alone and is incomplete. The sample has roughly 200,000 clones; approximately 87% are singletons. The TCR sequence derives from a young woman who had recovered from COVID-19. The sample comprised peripheral blood.

The CDR3 sequence: CASSLGGRAYNEQFF. The CDR3 region has the DNA TGTGCCAGCAGCTTAGGCGGGAGGGCTTACAATGAGCAGTTCTTC. The chain carries TRBV7-2 and TRBJ2-1; 9 nucleotides agree with TRBD2. The CDR3 extends over 15 amino acids. Losses at the gene ends were 1 base for V and 4 bases for J; bases not matched to a gene: 2. Germline CDR1 and CDR2: SGHTA and FQGNSA.